This TCR beta chain derives from a study of blood T cell repertoires in COVID-19. Study as a whole: Whether acute or convalescent, the COVID-19 samples came from the United States, Italy and Spain.

Methods used by the authors: It was from reference gene primer amplification that nucleated cell counts were estimated. The table came from immunoSEQ multiplex PCR; TCRdb's copy has only in-frame clones and leaves some out. D and trimming come from the DNA, and the V and J calls and clone size come from that table. The table records over 150,000 clones, around nine tenths of them present only once. Germline values: CDR1 SQVTM, CDR2 ANQGSEA. The CDR3 has 14 amino acids. V lost 3 bases, J lost 1 base, and 10 bases lay in between. The receptor was derived from a man aged 40-50 years with active or convalescent COVID-19. The sequenced sample was peripheral blood. The chain is built from TRBV29-1 and TRBJ1-3; unclear D gene. The CDR3 is CSVDRGFSGNTIYF. CDR3 sequence (DNA): TGCAGCGTTGACCGGGGTTTTTCTGGAAACACCATATATTTT.